This T cell receptor beta chain is drawn from a study of blood T cell repertoires in COVID-19 (dated by TCRdb to the early 2020s). Regarding the study in general: Samples covering the acute and convalescent phases of COVID-19 were provided by collaborators in the United States, Italy and Spain. Where available, HLA class I and class II types were obtained from metadata supplied by the sample provider rather than from assay-based typing. The dataset comprised deeply sampled blood TCRbeta repertoires from subjects exposed to, actively infected with, or recovered from COVID-19. Sample metadata almost always included a de-identified subject ID, COVID-19 status, age in years and sex. The repertoires were made available in a free public database intended to serve as a resource for research on the immune response to SARS-CoV-2. The material from the prospective study consisted of cDNA or gDNA derived from T cells, B-cell-depleted T cells, or PBMCs. Samples came from the ongoing ImmuneRACE study (first 160 participants) plus 1,254 subjects from 6 global collaborators.

Comment on this clone: It has no known antigen specificity. No per-base quality is available; no much larger clone lies one base away.

The collaborating institutions used their own protocols to collect whole blood in K2EDTA tubes. For TCRbeta analysis, collaborator samples were shipped as frozen whole blood, as isolated PBMCs, or as DNA extracted from either sample type. Results and caveats for the whole study, not just this receptor: The quantity of clinical and demographic metadata differed by source and by participant and was supplied without curation.

Reading the germline V gene gives CDR1 MNHEY and CDR2 SVGAGI. Trimming accounts for 6 bases at V and 14 bases at J, while the number of junction bases matched to no gene is 4. The CDR3 numbers 12 residues from cysteine through phenylalanine. The kept DNA is CDR3 alone, 36 bases in frame from the first base. TCRbeta CDR3 regions were amplified from genomic DNA by means of the immunoSEQ Assay, a bias-controlled multiplex PCR. On the study's bioinformatics: The number of nucleated cells in each sample was estimated by amplification of reference gene primers within the assay. Sequence reads were collapsed and filtered to measure the absolute abundance of every unique TCRbeta CDR3 rearrangement. For each sample, productive Simpson clonality was calculated by taking the square root of Simpson's diversity index across productive rearrangements. In its TCRdb copy, this immuneACCESS table keeps in-frame sequences only and misses some clones. Where compared with another copy, unresolved V genes explain less than half of these, and the others have no known cause. V and J calls and clone size follow that table, whereas D and trimming were derived from the DNA. This sample lists roughly 70,000 clones; more than 75% were detected once. The ten largest clones take up 1.3% to 1.5% of the sample.

This receptor was obtained from a human donor in a cohort sampled during active COVID-19. The sequenced material came from peripheral blood. The sequence is built from TRBV6-5 and TRBJ2-1, and TRBD2 matches 13 of the central bases. Here is the DNA: TGTGCCAGCAGGGGGACTAGCGGGATGGAGTTCTTC. The resulting protein is CASRGTSGMEFF.